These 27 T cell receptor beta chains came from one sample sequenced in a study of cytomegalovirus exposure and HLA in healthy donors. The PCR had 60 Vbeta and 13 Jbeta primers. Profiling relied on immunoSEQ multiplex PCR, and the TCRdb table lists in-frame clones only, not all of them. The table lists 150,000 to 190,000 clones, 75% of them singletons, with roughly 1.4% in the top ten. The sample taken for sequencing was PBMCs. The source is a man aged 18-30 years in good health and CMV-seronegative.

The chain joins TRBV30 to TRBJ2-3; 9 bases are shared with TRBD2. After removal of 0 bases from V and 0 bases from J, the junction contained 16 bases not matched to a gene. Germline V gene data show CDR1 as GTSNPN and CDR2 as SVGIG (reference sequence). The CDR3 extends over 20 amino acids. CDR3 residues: CAWSVQRFIGAGGSTDTQYF. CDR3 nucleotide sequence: TGTGCCTGGAGTGTACAGCGGTTTATAGGAGCGGGAGGTAGCACAGATACGCAGTATTTT.

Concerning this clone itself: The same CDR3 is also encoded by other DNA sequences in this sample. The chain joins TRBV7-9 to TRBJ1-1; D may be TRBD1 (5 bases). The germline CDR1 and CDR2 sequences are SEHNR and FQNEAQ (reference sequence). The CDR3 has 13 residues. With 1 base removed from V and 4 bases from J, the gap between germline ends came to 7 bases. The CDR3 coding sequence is TGTGCCAGCAGCTTAGGGGGGGGCACTGAAGCTTTCTTT. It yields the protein CASSLGGGTEAFF.

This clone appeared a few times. The CDR3 here is CASSQGGRWGVEAFF. The CDR3 nucleotides are TGCGCCAGCAGCCAAGGAGGGCGCTGGGGGGTTGAAGCTTTCTTT. The chain joins TRBV4-3 to TRBJ1-1; possibly TRBD1 for D (5 bases). The V end lost 1 base, the J end lost 7 bases, and 16 bases lay between the germline ends. Germline assignment: CDR1 LGHNA and CDR2 YSLEER. There are 15 residues in the CDR3.

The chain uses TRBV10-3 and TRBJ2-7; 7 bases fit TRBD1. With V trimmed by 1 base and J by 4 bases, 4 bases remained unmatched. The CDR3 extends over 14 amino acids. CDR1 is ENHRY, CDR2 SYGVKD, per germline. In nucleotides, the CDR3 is TGTGCCATCAGTGAGTGGGACAGCCTTTACGAGCAGTACTTC. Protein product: CAISEWDSLYEQYF.

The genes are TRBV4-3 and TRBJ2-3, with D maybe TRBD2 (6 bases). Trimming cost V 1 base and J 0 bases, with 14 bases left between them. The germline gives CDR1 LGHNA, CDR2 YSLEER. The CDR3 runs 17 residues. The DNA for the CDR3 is TGCGCCAGCAGCCAAGCCCCGGGGAGGATGAGCACAGATACGCAGTATTTT. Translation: CASSQAPGRMSTDTQYF.

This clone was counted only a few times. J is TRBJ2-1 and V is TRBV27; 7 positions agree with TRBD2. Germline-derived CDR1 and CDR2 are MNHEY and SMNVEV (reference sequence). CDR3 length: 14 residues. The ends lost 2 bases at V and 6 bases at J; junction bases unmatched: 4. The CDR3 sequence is CASSLAGDGNEQFF. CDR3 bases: TGTGCCAGCAGTTTAGCGGGAGACGGCAATGAGCAGTTCTTC.

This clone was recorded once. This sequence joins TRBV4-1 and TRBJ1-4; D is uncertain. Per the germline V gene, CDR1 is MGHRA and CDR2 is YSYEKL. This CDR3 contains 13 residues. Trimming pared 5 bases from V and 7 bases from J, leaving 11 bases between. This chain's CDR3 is CASSFRHGEKLFF. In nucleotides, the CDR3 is TGCGCCAGCAGCTTCCGACACGGTGAAAAACTGTTTTTT.

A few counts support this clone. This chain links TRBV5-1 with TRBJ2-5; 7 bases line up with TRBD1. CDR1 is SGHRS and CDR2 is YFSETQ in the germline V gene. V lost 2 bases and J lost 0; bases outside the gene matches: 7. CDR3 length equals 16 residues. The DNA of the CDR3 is TGCGCCAGCAGCTTATCCCCGGGACAGTACCAAGAGACCCAGTACTTC. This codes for CASSLSPGQYQETQYF.

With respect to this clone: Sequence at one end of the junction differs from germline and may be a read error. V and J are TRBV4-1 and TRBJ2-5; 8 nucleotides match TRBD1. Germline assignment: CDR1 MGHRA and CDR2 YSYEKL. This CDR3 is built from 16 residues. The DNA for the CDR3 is TGCGCCAGCAGCCAAGAGACAGGGGTGCTACAAGGGACCCAGTACTTC. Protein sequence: CASSQETGVLQGTQYF.

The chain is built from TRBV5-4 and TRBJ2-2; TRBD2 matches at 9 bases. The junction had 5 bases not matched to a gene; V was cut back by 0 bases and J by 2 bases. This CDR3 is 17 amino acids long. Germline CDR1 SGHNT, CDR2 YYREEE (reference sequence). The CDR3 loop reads CASSLAVAGANTGELFF. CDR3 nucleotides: TGTGCCAGCAGCTTGGCGGTAGCGGGAGCAAACACCGGGGAGCTGTTTTTT.

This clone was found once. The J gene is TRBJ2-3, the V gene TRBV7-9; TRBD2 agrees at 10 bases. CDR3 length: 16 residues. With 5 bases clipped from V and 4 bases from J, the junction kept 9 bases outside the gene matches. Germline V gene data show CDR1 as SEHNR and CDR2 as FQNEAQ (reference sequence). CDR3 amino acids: CASSPRASGSSDTQYF. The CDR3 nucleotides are TGTGCCAGCAGCCCAAGGGCTAGCGGGAGCTCAGATACGCAGTATTTT.

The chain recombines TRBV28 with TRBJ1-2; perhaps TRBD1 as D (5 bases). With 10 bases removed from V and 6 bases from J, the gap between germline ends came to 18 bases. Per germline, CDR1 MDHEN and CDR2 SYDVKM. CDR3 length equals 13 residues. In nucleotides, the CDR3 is TGTGCCACTCGGTCCCAGGGTAGTGATGGCTACACCTTC. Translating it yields CATRSQGSDGYTF.

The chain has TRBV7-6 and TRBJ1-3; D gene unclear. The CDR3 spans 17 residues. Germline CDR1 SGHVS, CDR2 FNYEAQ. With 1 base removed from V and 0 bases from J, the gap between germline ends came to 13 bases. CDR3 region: CASSLEAPRDSGNTIYF. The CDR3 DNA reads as TGTGCCAGCAGCTTAGAAGCCCCCCGGGACTCTGGAAACACCATATATTTT.

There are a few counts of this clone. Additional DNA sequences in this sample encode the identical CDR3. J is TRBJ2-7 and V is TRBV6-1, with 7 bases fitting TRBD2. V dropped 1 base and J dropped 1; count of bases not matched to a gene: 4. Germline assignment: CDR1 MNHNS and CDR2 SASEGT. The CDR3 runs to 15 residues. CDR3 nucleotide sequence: TGTGCCAGCAGTGAAGGTCTAGCGGTTTCCTACGAGCAGTACTTC. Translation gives CASSEGLAVSYEQYF.

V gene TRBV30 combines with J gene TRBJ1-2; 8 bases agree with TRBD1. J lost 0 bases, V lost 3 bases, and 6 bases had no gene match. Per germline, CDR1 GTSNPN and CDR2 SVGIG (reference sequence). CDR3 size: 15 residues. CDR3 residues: CAWSPDRAANYGYTF. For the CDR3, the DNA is TGTGCCTGGAGCCCGGACAGGGCCGCTAACTATGGCTACACCTTC.

The CDR3 sequence: CASSPLGTGSNYGYTF. CDR3 sequence (DNA): TGTGCCAGCAGTCCCCTCGGGACAGGGTCTAACTATGGCTACACCTTC. The genes are TRBV28 and TRBJ1-2; TRBD1 agrees at 9 bases. CDR1 MDHEN and CDR2 SYDVKM come from the germline V gene. J lost 0 bases, V lost 5 bases, and 7 bases had no gene match. This CDR3 spans 16 amino acids.

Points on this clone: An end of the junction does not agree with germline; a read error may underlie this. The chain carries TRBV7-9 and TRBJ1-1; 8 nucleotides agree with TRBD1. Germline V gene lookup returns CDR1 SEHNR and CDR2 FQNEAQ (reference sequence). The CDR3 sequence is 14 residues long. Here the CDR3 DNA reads TGTTCCAGCAGCTCCCGGACAGGGCGGTCTGAAGCTTTCTTT. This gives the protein CSSSSRTGRSEAFF.

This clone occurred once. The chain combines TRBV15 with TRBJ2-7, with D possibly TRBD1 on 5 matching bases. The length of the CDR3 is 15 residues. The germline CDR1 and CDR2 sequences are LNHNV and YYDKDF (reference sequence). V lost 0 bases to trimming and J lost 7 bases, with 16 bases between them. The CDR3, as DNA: TGTGCCACCAGCAGAGATACAGGTGGGGTGGGAGAGCAGTACTTC. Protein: CATSRDTGGVGEQYF. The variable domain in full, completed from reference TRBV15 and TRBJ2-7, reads DAMVIQNPRYQVTQFGKPVTLSCSQTLNHNVMYWYQQKSSQAPKLLFHYYDKDFNNEADTPDNFQSRRPNTSFCFLDIRSPGLGDTAMYLCATSRDTGGVGEQYFGPGTRLTVT.

The CDR3 sequence: CASSSSGTGVWGELFF. The CDR3 DNA reads as TGTGCCAGCAGCTCCTCCGGGACAGGGGTATGGGGGGAGCTGTTTTTT. The chain combines TRBV7-6 with TRBJ2-2; TRBD1 matches at 10 bases. The V segment lost 4 bases and the J segment 8 bases; nucleotides outside the gene matches: 10. Germline assignment: CDR1 SGHVS and CDR2 FNYEAQ. The CDR3 length is 16 residues.

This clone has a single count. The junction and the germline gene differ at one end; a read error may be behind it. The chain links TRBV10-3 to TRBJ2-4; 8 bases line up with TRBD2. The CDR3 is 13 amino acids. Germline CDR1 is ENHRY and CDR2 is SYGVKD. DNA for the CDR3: TGTGCCATCTGTGAGCGGGAGATGAGTATTCAGTACTTC. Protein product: CAICEREMSIQYF.

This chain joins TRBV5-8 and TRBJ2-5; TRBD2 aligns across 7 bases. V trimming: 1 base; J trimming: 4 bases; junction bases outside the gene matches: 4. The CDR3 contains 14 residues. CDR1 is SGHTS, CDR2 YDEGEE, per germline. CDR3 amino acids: CASSLLRESETQYF. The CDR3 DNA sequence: TGTGCCAGCAGCTTGTTGCGGGAGTCAGAGACCCAGTACTTC.

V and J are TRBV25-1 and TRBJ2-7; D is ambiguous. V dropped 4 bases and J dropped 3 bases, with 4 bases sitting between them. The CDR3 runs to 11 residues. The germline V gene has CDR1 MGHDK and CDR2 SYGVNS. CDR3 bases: TGTGCCAGCAGTGCCTACTACGAGCAGTACTTC. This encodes CASSAYYEQYF.

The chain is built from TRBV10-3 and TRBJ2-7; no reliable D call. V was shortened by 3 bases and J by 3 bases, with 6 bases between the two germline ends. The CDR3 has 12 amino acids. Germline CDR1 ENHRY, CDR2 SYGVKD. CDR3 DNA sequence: TGTGCCATCAGTGACGGGTTCTACGAGCAGTACTTC. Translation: CAISDGFYEQYF.

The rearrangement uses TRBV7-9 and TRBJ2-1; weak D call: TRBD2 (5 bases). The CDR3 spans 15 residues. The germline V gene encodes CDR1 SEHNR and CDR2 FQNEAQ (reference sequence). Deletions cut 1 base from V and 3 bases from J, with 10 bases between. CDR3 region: CASSLVVANYNEQFF. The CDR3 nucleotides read TGTGCCAGCAGCTTAGTGGTAGCGAACTACAATGAGCAGTTCTTC.

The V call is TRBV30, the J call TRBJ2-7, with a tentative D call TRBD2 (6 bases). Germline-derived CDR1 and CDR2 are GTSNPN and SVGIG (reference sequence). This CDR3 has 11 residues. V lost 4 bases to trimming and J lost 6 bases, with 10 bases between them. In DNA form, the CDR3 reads TGTGCCTGGATGGCGGGGCTCGAGCAGTACTTC. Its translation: CAWMAGLEQYF. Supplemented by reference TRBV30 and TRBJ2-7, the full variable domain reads SQTIHQWPATLVQPVGSPLSLECTVEGTSNPNLYWYRQAAGRGLQLLFYSVGIGQISSEVPQNLSASRPQDRQFILSSKKLLLSDSGFYLCAWMAGLEQYFGPGTRLTVT.

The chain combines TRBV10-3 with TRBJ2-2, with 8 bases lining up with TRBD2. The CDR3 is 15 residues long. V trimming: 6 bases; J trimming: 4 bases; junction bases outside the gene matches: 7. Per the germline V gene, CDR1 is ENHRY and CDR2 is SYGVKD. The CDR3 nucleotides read TGTGCCATCAGGACGGGAGGGCCCGGCACCGGGGAGCTGTTTTTT. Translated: CAIRTGGPGTGELFF.

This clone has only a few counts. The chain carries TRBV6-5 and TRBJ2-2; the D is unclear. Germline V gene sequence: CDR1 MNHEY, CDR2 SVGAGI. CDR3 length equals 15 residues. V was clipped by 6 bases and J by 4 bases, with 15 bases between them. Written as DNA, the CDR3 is TGTGCCAGCAGCCCCCTAGAGGATGGCACCGGGGAGCTGTTTTTT. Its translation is CASSPLEDGTGELFF.